Given below is one T cell receptor beta chain in context. This clone's antigen is unknown. This record belongs to a study of CXCR3-negative and CXCR3-positive naive CD8 T cells (dated by TCRdb to the late 2010s). Background for the entire study: About 150 million TRB reads were obtained in total, roughly 1.5 +/- 0.3 million reads per library. Naive subsets from about five donors and memory cells from 3 donors were included in the TRBV-TRBJ cluster analysis. Data from around 11 donors, pooled across two independent experiments, went into the diversity and physicochemical repertoire analyses.

Each CD8+ T cell subset was flow-sorted in triplicate, and around 320,000 cells per subset were placed directly into RLT lysis buffer. To keep memory contaminants out, a stringent definition of naive CD8+ T cells was applied: CD45RO-CCR7+CD27+CD95-. Peripheral blood mononuclear cells were isolated from buffy coats by standard density gradient centrifugation. A FACSAria III was used to flow-sort naive CXCR3-negative and CXCR3-positive CD8+ T cells. Total RNA was extracted from sorted cells using an RNeasy Mini Kit. Broader findings and caveats from the paper: Because surface CD5, which is linked to self-reactivity in mice, was comparable between the naive subsets, TCR interaction strength was also inferred from the physicochemical properties of TRB CDR3s. Comparably high repertoire diversity was found in both naive subsets, whereas much lower repertoire diversity was found in memory CD8+ T cells. Compared with CXCR3-negative naive cells, CXCR3-positive naive cells had TRB CDR3s with higher hydrophobicity (lower Kidera factor 4), lower energy, and higher strength and volume indices. TRBV-TRBJ usage was similar between naive CXCR3-negative and CXCR3-positive cells from the same donor, while memory cells showed distinct patterns. CXCR3 expression partially decreased after cryopreservation, so most assays used freshly isolated PBMCs.

Inclusive of the bounding cysteine and phenylalanine, the CDR3 is 14 residues long. A DNA sequence was not provided. Taken from the germline V gene, the CDR1 and CDR2 loops are MNHEY and SVGAGI. The run used a NextSeq 550. The Human TCR Profiling Kit (MiLaboratory) was used to make UMI-labeled 5' RACE TRB cDNA libraries. cDNA synthesis used the entire amount of extracted RNA, and PCR amplification then used the entire amount of cDNA produced. The libraries were made side by side, with each library going through the same number of PCR cycles. On the authors' methods: About 53,000 +/- 9,400 unique UMI-labeled TRB cDNA molecules per library were extracted with MIGEC and MiXCR, with at least two reads per UMI required. On average, each library contained approximately 40,000 +/- 10,000 functional in-frame TRB CDR3 nucleotide clonotypes without stop codons. After each sample was downsampled to 5000 UMI-labeled TRB molecules, VDJtools was used to calculate diversity metrics such as normalized Shannon-Wiener and Chao1. VDJtools computed clonotype-size-weighted physicochemical properties of the central five CDR3 residues: interaction energy, strength, volume and Kidera factor 4. TCRdb reprocessed the public reads and reports one entry per CDR3 protein sequence, without DNA. These V and J calls originate from TCRdb's pipeline instead of the authors' own analysis. This sample's records show some 130,000 distinct CDR3 sequences. The ten most abundant clones make up 0.25% to 0.35% of the sample.

The receptor was derived from a human donor in good health. Some clones in this sample may be carry-over from other donors' samples. The chain is assembled from TRBV6-5 and TRBJ2-3; TCRdb picks TRBD1, but there is no DNA to check that call. Sequencing was done on a sample of naive CXCR3- CD8+ T cells from blood. The cell subset or site label for this specimen denotes: CD45RO-CCR7+CD27+CD95- naive CD8+ T cells lacking CXCR3 (TNR3-). The CDR3 sequence is CASSNRDNTDTQYF.